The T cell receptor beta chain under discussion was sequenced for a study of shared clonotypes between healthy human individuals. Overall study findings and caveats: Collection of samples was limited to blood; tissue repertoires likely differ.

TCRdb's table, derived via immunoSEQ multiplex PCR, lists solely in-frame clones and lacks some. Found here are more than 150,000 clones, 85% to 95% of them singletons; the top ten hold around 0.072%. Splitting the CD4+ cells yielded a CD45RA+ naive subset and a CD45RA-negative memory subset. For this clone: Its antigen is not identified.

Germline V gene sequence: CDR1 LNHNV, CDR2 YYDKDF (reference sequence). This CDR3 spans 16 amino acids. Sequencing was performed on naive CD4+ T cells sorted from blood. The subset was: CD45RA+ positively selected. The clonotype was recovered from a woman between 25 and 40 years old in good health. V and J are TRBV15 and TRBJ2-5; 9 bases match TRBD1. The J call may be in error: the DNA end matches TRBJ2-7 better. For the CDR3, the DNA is TGTGCCACCAGCAGACTTTCGGGACAGGGTAGATACGAGCAGTACTTC. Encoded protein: CATSRLSGQGRYEQYF.